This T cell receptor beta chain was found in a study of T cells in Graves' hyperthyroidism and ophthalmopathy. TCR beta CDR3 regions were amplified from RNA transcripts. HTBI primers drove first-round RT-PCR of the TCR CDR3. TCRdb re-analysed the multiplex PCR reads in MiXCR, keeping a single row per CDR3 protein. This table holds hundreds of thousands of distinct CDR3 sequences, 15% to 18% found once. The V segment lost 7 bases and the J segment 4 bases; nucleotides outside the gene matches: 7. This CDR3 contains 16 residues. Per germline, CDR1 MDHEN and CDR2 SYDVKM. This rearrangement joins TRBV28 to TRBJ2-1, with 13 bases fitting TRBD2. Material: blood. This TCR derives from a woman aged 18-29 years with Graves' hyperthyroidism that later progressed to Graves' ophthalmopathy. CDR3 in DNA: TGTGCCAGCAAACCTTGGACTAGCGGGAGTTACAATGAGCAGTTCTTC. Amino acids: CASKPWTSGSYNEQFF.